The clone carrying this T cell receptor beta chain was found many times. Through a sample-barcoded 5' primer and a J-beta primer mix, a second PCR was run for roughly 7 to 11 cycles. One entry per CDR3 protein, called by TCRdb with MiXCR from the 5' RACE reads. The table shows around 650,000 distinct CDR3 sequences, with approximately 40% occurring only once. CDR3 length equals 13 residues. Between the trimmed V and J ends, which lost 0 bases and 1 base, there was a span of 3 bases. In germline, CDR1 is LGHNA, CDR2 YNFKEQ. The sample originates from a study of blood T cells in healthy people across ages.

This sequence originates from a man older than 75 in good health. J is TRBJ1-1 and V is TRBV4-2; D not resolved. Sequenced sample: blood. CDR3 coding DNA: TGTGCCAGCAGCCAAGACGAGAACACTGAAGCTTTCTTT. Encoded protein: CASSQDENTEAFF.